The sequence of this TCR beta chain was determined in a study of blood T cell repertoires in COVID-19. Whole-study context: Italy, Spain and the United States were the sources of the convalescent and acute COVID-19 samples. Sources were T cells, B-cell-depleted T cells, or PBMCs; the material itself was cDNA or gDNA.

Trimming took 6 bases from V and 0 from J, leaving 15 bases between them. Germline CDR1 and CDR2: SGHTA and FQGNSA. CDR3 length: 16 amino acids. Authors' analysis steps: Using reference gene primer amplification, nucleated cell counts were estimated. Clones were sequenced by immunoSEQ multiplex PCR, and TCRdb holds only the in-frame ones, with some missing. V, J and clone size derive from that table, while D and trimming were established from the DNA sequence. The table lists approximately 54,000 clones, roughly 82% of them singletons, with approximately 7.6% in the top ten. The sequenced material came from peripheral blood. The sequence came from a human donor in a cohort sampled during active COVID-19. This sequence joins TRBV7-2 and TRBJ2-1; D is unclear. DNA of the CDR3: TGTGCCAGCAGTCAAATAAGCGAGCTCTCCTACAATGAGCAGTTCTTC. It codes for CASSQISELSYNEQFF.